The rows below give T cell receptor beta chains drawn from one sample of a study of cytomegalovirus exposure and HLA in healthy donors. Using immunoSEQ multiplex PCR, the repertoire was profiled, and TCRdb retains in-frame clones only, with some absent. Of some 180,000 clones listed, about four fifths were seen once; the top ten hold approximately 2%. The sample was PBMCs. The source of these receptors is a woman in her 30s in good health and CMV-seronegative. Each CDR3 is given with its conserved first and last residue. D genes are given only for firm matches. Part of the rows lack a size; the others show once, few, many or a class for expanded clones.

J gene: TRBJ2-7
CDR3 length: 15
clone size: .
D gene: .
V gene: TRBV5-6
CDR3 protein: CASSAGSAGRVQQYF
CDR3 DNA: TGTGCCAGCAGCGCCGGGTCGGCCGGGAGAGTACAGCAGTACTTC

J gene: TRBJ1-1
CDR3 length: 13
clone size: .
D gene: .
V gene: TRBV27
CDR3 protein: CASSLLTGTEAFF
CDR3 DNA: TGTGCCAGCAGTCTGCTAACCGGGACTGAAGCTTTCTTT

J gene: TRBJ2-5
CDR3 length: 13
clone size: .
D gene: TRBD2
V gene: TRBV7-6
CDR3 protein: CASSSEPAGQQYF
CDR3 DNA: TGTGCCAGCAGCTCCGAACCAGCGGGGCAGCAGTACTTC

J gene: TRBJ2-5
CDR3 length: 15
clone size: .
D gene: TRBD2
V gene: TRBV30
CDR3 protein: CAVVEGGGEGETQYF
CDR3 DNA: TGTGCCGTAGTAGAGGGCGGGGGGGAAGGAGAGACCCAGTACTTC

J gene: TRBJ1-6
CDR3 length: 14
clone size: .
D gene: .
V gene: TRBV6-5
CDR3 protein: CASRRIVMGSPLHF
CDR3 DNA: TGTGCCAGCAGGCGGATAGTTATGGGTTCACCCCTCCACTTT

J gene: TRBJ2-7
CDR3 length: 14
clone size: .
D gene: TRBD1
V gene: TRBV5-1
CDR3 protein: CASSRRDRAYEQYF
CDR3 DNA: TGCGCCAGCAGCCGCCGGGACAGAGCCTACGAGCAGTACTTC

J gene: TRBJ2-5
CDR3 length: 14
clone size: .
D gene: .
V gene: TRBV5-1
CDR3 protein: CASSSSPSGETQYF
CDR3 DNA: TGCGCCAGCAGCTCCAGCCCCTCGGGGGAGACCCAGTACTTC

J gene: TRBJ2-3
CDR3 length: 16
clone size: .
D gene: TRBD2
V gene: TRBV5-4
CDR3 protein: CASSLGTSGETDTQYF
CDR3 DNA: TGTGCCAGCAGCCTCGGGACTAGCGGGGAGACAGATACGCAGTATTTT

J gene: TRBJ2-7
CDR3 length: 14
clone size: .
D gene: TRBD1
V gene: TRBV19
CDR3 protein: CASRPGQGIHEQYF
CDR3 DNA: TGTGCCAGTAGGCCGGGACAGGGTATCCACGAGCAGTACTTC

J gene: TRBJ1-2
CDR3 length: 12
clone size: .
D gene: .
V gene: TRBV5-6
CDR3 protein: CASSSGGYGYTF
CDR3 DNA: TGTGCCAGCAGTTCGGGGGGCTATGGCTACACCTTC

J gene: TRBJ1-4
CDR3 length: 13
clone size: .
D gene: .
V gene: TRBV9
CDR3 protein: CASISGVREKLFF
CDR3 DNA: TGTGCCAGCATTAGCGGCGTTCGAGAAAAACTGTTTTTT

J gene: TRBJ2-3
CDR3 length: 15
clone size: .
D gene: .
V gene: TRBV7-2
CDR3 protein: CASSPGRASTDTQYF
CDR3 DNA: TGTGCCAGCAGCCCAGGCAGGGCTAGCACAGATACGCAGTATTTT

J gene: TRBJ2-6
CDR3 length: 15
clone size: .
D gene: .
V gene: TRBV5-4
CDR3 protein: CASSPDPSGANVLTF
CDR3 DNA: TGTGCCAGCAGCCCAGATCCCTCTGGGGCCAACGTCCTGACTTTC

J gene: TRBJ2-1
CDR3 length: 16
clone size: .
D gene: .
V gene: TRBV7-6
CDR3 protein: CASSFDPQGPSNEQFF
CDR3 DNA: TGTGCCAGCAGCTTTGACCCACAGGGCCCCTCCAATGAGCAGTTCTTC

J gene: TRBJ2-1
CDR3 length: 12
clone size: .
D gene: TRBD1
V gene: TRBV30
CDR3 protein: CAIQGAYNEQFF
CDR3 DNA: TGTGCCATACAGGGGGCGTACAATGAGCAGTTCTTC

J gene: TRBJ1-2
CDR3 length: 13
clone size: once
D gene: .
V gene: TRBV7-3
CDR3 protein: CASSSAQGNGYTF
CDR3 DNA: TGTGCCAGCAGCTCCGCACAGGGAAATGGCTACACCTTC

J gene: TRBJ2-2
CDR3 length: 13
clone size: .
D gene: .
V gene: TRBV7-6
CDR3 protein: CAHPPVSTGELFF
CDR3 DNA: TGTGCCCACCCTCCGGTGTCCACCGGGGAGCTGTTTTTT

J gene: TRBJ2-3
CDR3 length: 12
clone size: few
D gene: .
V gene: TRBV9
CDR3 protein: CASSERTDTQYF
CDR3 DNA: TGTGCCAGCAGCGAGCGCACAGATACGCAGTATTTT

J gene: TRBJ2-7
CDR3 length: 13
clone size: few
D gene: .
V gene: TRBV6-1
CDR3 protein: CASAQGWVYEQYF
CDR3 DNA: TGTGCCAGTGCTCAGGGGTGGGTCTACGAGCAGTACTTC

J gene: TRBJ1-3
CDR3 length: 17
clone size: .
D gene: .
V gene: TRBV14
CDR3 protein: CASSQEIARADGNTIYF
CDR3 DNA: TGTGCCAGCAGCCAAGAAATTGCGAGGGCTGATGGAAACACCATATATTTT

J gene: TRBJ2-6
CDR3 length: 18
clone size: .
D gene: .
V gene: TRBV5-1
CDR3 protein: CASSPGLGFPAGANVLTF
CDR3 DNA: TGCGCCAGCAGCCCGGGACTGGGGTTTCCCGCTGGGGCCAACGTCCTGACTTTC

J gene: TRBJ1-1
CDR3 length: 14
clone size: .
D gene: TRBD1
V gene: TRBV5-1
CDR3 protein: CASGQGLSDTEAFF
CDR3 DNA: TGCGCCAGCGGACAGGGGTTGAGTGACACTGAAGCTTTCTTT

J gene: TRBJ2-5
CDR3 length: 15
clone size: .
D gene: TRBD2
V gene: TRBV7-9
CDR3 protein: CASSLEAGFGETQYF
CDR3 DNA: TGTGCCAGCAGCTTAGAAGCGGGGTTCGGGGAGACCCAGTACTTC

J gene: TRBJ1-2
CDR3 length: 16
clone size: few
D gene: .
V gene: TRBV4-1
CDR3 protein: CASSQDSPLSYYGYTF
CDR3 DNA: TGCGCCAGCAGCCAAGATAGCCCCTTATCTTACTATGGCTACACCTTC

J gene: TRBJ1-1
CDR3 length: 15
clone size: .
D gene: TRBD1
V gene: TRBV18
CDR3 protein: CASSPRQGLDTEAFF
CDR3 DNA: TGTGCCAGCTCACCCCGACAGGGACTGGACACTGAAGCTTTCTTT

J gene: TRBJ2-7
CDR3 length: 13
clone size: once
D gene: TRBD2
V gene: TRBV7-2
CDR3 protein: CASSGGGRYEQYF
CDR3 DNA: TGTGCCAGCAGCGGGGGCGGGAGGTACGAGCAGTACTTC

J gene: TRBJ2-1
CDR3 length: 18
clone size: .
D gene: TRBD2
V gene: TRBV5-1
CDR3 protein: CASSLLRASGGAYNEQFF
CDR3 DNA: TGCGCCAGCAGCCTCCTGCGGGCTAGCGGGGGGGCCTACAATGAGCAGTTCTTC

J gene: TRBJ2-7
CDR3 length: 17
clone size: few
D gene: TRBD2
V gene: TRBV4-3
CDR3 protein: CASSQEQGLAEASEQYF
CDR3 DNA: TGCGCCAGCAGCCAAGAACAGGGACTAGCGGAGGCAAGCGAGCAGTACTTC

J gene: TRBJ2-7
CDR3 length: 12
clone size: .
D gene: TRBD1
V gene: TRBV2
CDR3 protein: CASRDRSYGQYF
CDR3 DNA: TGTGCCAGCAGGGACAGGTCCTACGGGCAGTACTTC

J gene: TRBJ2-3
CDR3 length: 16
clone size: .
D gene: .
V gene: TRBV7-9
CDR3 protein: CASSRKLGSSTDTQYF
CDR3 DNA: TGTGCCAGCAGTCGTAAACTGGGCTCCAGCACAGATACGCAGTATTTT

J gene: TRBJ1-5
CDR3 length: 15
clone size: .
D gene: TRBD1
V gene: TRBV11-1
CDR3 protein: CASSLRAGGNQPQHF
CDR3 DNA: TGTGCCAGCAGCTTAAGAGCAGGGGGAAATCAGCCCCAGCATTTT

J gene: TRBJ1-2
CDR3 length: 14
clone size: .
D gene: .
V gene: TRBV6-5
CDR3 protein: CASSYLGRNYGYTF
CDR3 DNA: TGTGCCAGCAGTTACTTGGGCCGTAACTATGGCTACACCTTC

J gene: TRBJ1-1
CDR3 length: 15
clone size: few
D gene: TRBD1
V gene: TRBV4-2
CDR3 protein: CASSLQGQGSTEAFF
CDR3 DNA: TGTGCCAGCAGCCTTCAGGGACAGGGATCCACTGAAGCTTTCTTT

J gene: TRBJ1-1
CDR3 length: 12
clone size: .
D gene: .
V gene: TRBV29-1
CDR3 protein: CSVETGVAEAFF
CDR3 DNA: TGCAGCGTGGAAACAGGAGTAGCTGAAGCTTTCTTT

J gene: TRBJ2-5
CDR3 length: 13
clone size: few
D gene: .
V gene: TRBV7-2
CDR3 protein: CASSRTVQETQYF
CDR3 DNA: TGTGCCAGCAGTAGGACAGTACAAGAGACCCAGTACTTC

J gene: TRBJ1-4
CDR3 length: 14
clone size: .
D gene: TRBD1
V gene: TRBV5-1
CDR3 protein: CASSQDRANEKLFF
CDR3 DNA: TGCGCCAGCAGCCAAGACAGGGCTAATGAAAAACTGTTTTTT

J gene: TRBJ2-7
CDR3 length: 13
clone size: .
D gene: TRBD2
V gene: TRBV27
CDR3 protein: CASRLAGAYEQYF
CDR3 DNA: TGTGCCAGCAGACTAGCGGGGGCCTACGAGCAGTACTTC

J gene: TRBJ1-1
CDR3 length: 14
clone size: .
D gene: .
V gene: TRBV30
CDR3 protein: CAWSVRGGGTEAFF
CDR3 DNA: TGTGCCTGGAGTGTACGGGGAGGAGGCACTGAAGCTTTCTTT

J gene: TRBJ2-1
CDR3 length: 15
clone size: .
D gene: TRBD1
V gene: TRBV10-2
CDR3 protein: CASRGQGSIYNEQFF
CDR3 DNA: TGCGCCAGCAGGGGACAGGGGAGTATCTACAATGAGCAGTTCTTC

J gene: TRBJ2-7
CDR3 length: 14
clone size: once
D gene: TRBD1
V gene: TRBV5-1
CDR3 protein: CASSLGDSSYEQYF
CDR3 DNA: TGCGCCAGCAGCTTGGGGGACAGCTCCTACGAGCAGTACTTC

J gene: TRBJ2-3
CDR3 length: 14
clone size: .
D gene: .
V gene: TRBV30
CDR3 protein: CAWSMGQLTMTQYF
CDR3 DNA: TGTGCCTGGAGTATGGGACAATTAACGATGACGCAGTATTTT

J gene: TRBJ1-5
CDR3 length: 14
clone size: .
D gene: .
V gene: TRBV10-2
CDR3 protein: CASSESKSNQPQHF
CDR3 DNA: TGCGCCAGCAGTGAGTCTAAAAGCAATCAGCCCCAGCATTTT

J gene: TRBJ1-1
CDR3 length: 14
clone size: .
D gene: .
V gene: TRBV19
CDR3 protein: CASSTTGRNTEAFF
CDR3 DNA: TGTGCCAGTAGTACCACCGGGAGAAACACTGAAGCTTTCTTT

J gene: TRBJ2-3
CDR3 length: 15
clone size: .
D gene: .
V gene: TRBV7-9
CDR3 protein: CASSPIGTSTDTQYF
CDR3 DNA: TGTGCCAGCAGCCCTATCGGGACTAGCACAGATACGCAGTATTTT

J gene: TRBJ1-6
CDR3 length: 14
clone size: .
D gene: TRBD1
V gene: TRBV5-4
CDR3 protein: CASSKDREGSPLHF
CDR3 DNA: TGTGCCAGCAGCAAGGACAGGGAAGGATCACCCCTCCACTTT

J gene: TRBJ1-5
CDR3 length: 17
clone size: .
D gene: .
V gene: TRBV4-1
CDR3 protein: CASSQVTTGLSNQPQHF
CDR3 DNA: TGCGCCAGCAGCCAAGTGACGACAGGACTTAGCAATCAGCCCCAGCATTTT

J gene: TRBJ2-1
CDR3 length: 15
clone size: .
D gene: TRBD2
V gene: TRBV7-3
CDR3 protein: CASSLRGGIQSEQFF
CDR3 DNA: TGTGCCAGCAGCTTACGGGGGGGGATCCAGAGTGAGCAGTTCTTC

J gene: TRBJ1-5
CDR3 length: 13
clone size: .
D gene: .
V gene: TRBV10-3
CDR3 protein: CAIGPNLDQPQHF
CDR3 DNA: TGTGCCATCGGGCCGAATCTTGATCAGCCCCAGCATTTT

J gene: TRBJ2-1
CDR3 length: 15
clone size: .
D gene: .
V gene: TRBV5-1
CDR3 protein: CASSLSRGVYNEQFF
CDR3 DNA: TGCGCCAGCAGCTTGTCTCGCGGGGTATACAATGAGCAGTTCTTC

J gene: TRBJ1-1
CDR3 length: 14
clone size: .
D gene: TRBD1
V gene: TRBV7-3
CDR3 protein: CASSLAGTGTQAFF
CDR3 DNA: TGTGCCAGCAGCTTAGCCGGGACAGGGACCCAAGCTTTCTTT

J gene: TRBJ2-5
CDR3 length: 15
clone size: .
D gene: TRBD2
V gene: TRBV6-5
CDR3 protein: CASSVGGGGQETQYF
CDR3 DNA: TGTGCCAGCAGTGTAGGCGGGGGTGGGCAAGAGACCCAGTACTTC

J gene: TRBJ2-1
CDR3 length: 18
clone size: .
D gene: TRBD2
V gene: TRBV7-8
CDR3 protein: CASSLEISGASSYNEQFF
CDR3 DNA: TGTGCCAGCAGCTTAGAGATTAGCGGGGCGAGCTCCTACAATGAGCAGTTCTTC

J gene: TRBJ1-1
CDR3 length: 11
clone size: .
D gene: .
V gene: TRBV7-2
CDR3 protein: CASSFLTEAFF
CDR3 DNA: TGTGCCAGCAGCTTCCTCACTGAAGCTTTCTTT

J gene: TRBJ1-3
CDR3 length: 16
clone size: .
D gene: .
V gene: TRBV7-8
CDR3 protein: CASSLDPPTLRNTIYF
CDR3 DNA: TGTGCCAGCAGCTTAGACCCCCCGACTCTGAGGAACACCATATATTTT

J gene: TRBJ1-4
CDR3 length: 15
clone size: .
D gene: .
V gene: TRBV5-6
CDR3 protein: CASSLEQGWEEKLFF
CDR3 DNA: TGTGCCAGCAGCTTGGAACAGGGTTGGGAGGAAAAACTGTTTTTT

J gene: TRBJ1-1
CDR3 length: 13
clone size: .
D gene: TRBD1
V gene: TRBV2
CDR3 protein: CASKGQPNTEAFF
CDR3 DNA: TGTGCCAGCAAGGGACAGCCTAACACTGAAGCTTTCTTT

J gene: TRBJ1-2
CDR3 length: 16
clone size: .
D gene: TRBD1
V gene: TRBV7-9
CDR3 protein: CASSLQSGGIVYGYTF
CDR3 DNA: TGTGCCAGCAGCTTACAATCAGGGGGAATCGTCTATGGCTACACCTTC

J gene: TRBJ1-2
CDR3 length: 16
clone size: .
D gene: .
V gene: TRBV6-5
CDR3 protein: CASSYSRTALNYGYTF
CDR3 DNA: TGTGCCAGCAGTTACTCTAGGACAGCACTTAACTATGGCTACACCTTC

J gene: TRBJ1-6
CDR3 length: 12
clone size: .
D gene: .
V gene: TRBV2
CDR3 protein: CASSLINSPLHF
CDR3 DNA: TGTGCCAGCAGCCTAATTAATTCACCCCTCCACTTT